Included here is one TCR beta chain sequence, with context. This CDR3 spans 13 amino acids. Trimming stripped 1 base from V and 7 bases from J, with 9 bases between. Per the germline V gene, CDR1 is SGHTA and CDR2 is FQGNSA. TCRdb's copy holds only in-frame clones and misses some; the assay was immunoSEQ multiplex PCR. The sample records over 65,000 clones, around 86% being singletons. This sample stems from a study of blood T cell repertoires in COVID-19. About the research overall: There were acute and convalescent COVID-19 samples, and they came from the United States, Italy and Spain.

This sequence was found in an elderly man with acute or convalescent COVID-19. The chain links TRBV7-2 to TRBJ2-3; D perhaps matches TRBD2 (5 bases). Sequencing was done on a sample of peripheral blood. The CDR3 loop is CASSLGTLYTQYF. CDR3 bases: TGTGCCAGCAGCTTAGGGACTCTTTATACGCAGTATTTT.